This paragraph reports one T cell receptor beta chain. This clone was seen a single time. Its antigen is currently not known. Nothing much larger sits one base from this clone, and base qualities are not available. The data were obtained in a study of control samples from healthy donors and cancer patients (dated by TCRdb to about 2020). The library was produced with the immunoSEQ multiplex PCR assay. TCRdb's version of the immuneACCESS table is confined to in-frame rearrangements and falls short of the full clone set. An unresolved V gene accounts for under half of the shortfall where checked; the remainder is of unknown origin. For this sample the table gives fewer than 200,000 clones, of which roughly 88% were detected only once. The ten largest clonotypes hold over 4% of the sample. Input material: blood. This sequence was found in a woman in her 30s in good health.

The DNA sequence is as follows: TGTGCCAGCAGTGTGAACGGAGCTAACTATGGCTACACCTTC. This codes for CASSVNGANYGYTF. The V and J segments used are TRBV2 and TRBJ1-2, with the D gene too uncertain to name. V and J are truncated by 4 bases and 0 bases respectively, leaving an intervening sequence of 9 bases. The germline V gene provides CDR1 SNHLY and CDR2 FYNNEI. Spanning cysteine to phenylalanine, the CDR3 consists of 14 amino acids. The kept DNA is CDR3 alone, 42 bases in frame from the first base.